Listed here is a single T cell receptor (beta chain). Its target is unknown. The data derive from a study of blood T cells in healthy people across ages. Study observations and caveats: Long-lived donors exceeded aged donors in naive CD4+ cells and diversity.

A second about 7 to 11 cycle PCR used barcoded and J-beta primers. Using its own MiXCR run on the 5' RACE reads, TCRdb lists one record per CDR3 protein. The sample consists of some 800,000 distinct CDR3 sequences, approximately 25% of them appearing once. These data also featured in a second study, about T cells of mothers and their children.

The source of this sequence is a boy younger than 18 in good health. The sample taken for sequencing was blood.

This chain's CDR3 is CATSGSRGAGYGYTF. As DNA, the CDR3 is TGTGCCACCAGCGGGAGTCGGGGCGCCGGCTATGGCTACACCTTC. The J gene is TRBJ1-2, the V gene TRBV15; possible D gene TRBD1, 5 bases. Germline V lookup: CDR1 LNHNV, CDR2 YYDKDF (reference sequence). V was shortened by 5 bases and J by 4 bases, with 17 bases between the two germline ends. The CDR3 has 15 amino acids.